This TCR beta chain was recovered during a study of T cells in narcolepsy. General study findings and limits: Autoreactive HCRT-specific and TRIB2-specific clonotypes were marked in same-patient CSF-versus-blood CD4+ comparisons. Some memory CD4+ repertoires had no autoreactive clone sequences.

V dropped 0 bases and J dropped 5 bases, with 12 bases sitting between them. The CDR3 is 14 amino acids. Germline loops: CDR1 SGDLS, CDR2 YYNGEE. Worth noting for this clone: Its antigen is unidentified.

Here immunoSEQ multiplex PCR was the method, and the copy in TCRdb shows in-frame clones only, minus some. The sample lists about 35,000 clones, 65% to 85% occurring once. The chain couples TRBV9 to TRBJ2-7; TRBD2 is a possible D gene (5 bases). Sequencing was performed on memory (CD45RA-) CD4+ T cells from blood. The source of this sequence is a human donor in good health. CDR3 region: CASSVAVSAHEQYF. CDR3 coding DNA: TGTGCCAGCAGCGTAGCGGTTAGCGCCCACGAGCAGTACTTC.